This entry is about one T cell receptor beta chain. The antigen this receptor binds is unknown. Base qualities were left out, and no much larger clone turns up one base away. Library preparation employed the immunoSEQ multiplex PCR assay. For the multiplex PCR, a mixture combining 60 forward primers for TCR Vbeta segments and 13 reverse primers for TCR Jbeta segments was used. Amplification of the CDR3 region of rearranged TCR beta genes was performed with a multiplex PCR assay on genomic DNA. On the Illumina HiSeq System, the amplified TCR beta libraries were sequenced as 87-base-pair reads. As for how the authors treated the data: Across the 500 to 750 repertoires, a later analysis counted roughly 77 million unique TCR beta chains, around 10 million of which were shared by at least two donors. To remove PCR and sequencing errors, raw reads were error-corrected and collapsed into unique sequences using a nearest-neighbor algorithm that merged closely related sequences. To assign V, D and J gene segments, CDR3 sequences were aligned to IMGT reference sequences. For a sequence to be retained, at least a six-nucleotide match to both a V gene segment and a J gene segment was required. Rearrangements were classified as productive when the CDR3 lacked stop codons and remained in frame with V and J, and all other rearrangements were classified as non-productive. CDR3 was defined according to IMGT convention as the region running from the second conserved V-encoded cysteine to the conserved J-encoded phenylalanine. In an earlier analysis of around 600 of the donors, sequences lacking an unambiguous match to a single V gene segment were excluded. In an earlier analysis of some 590 of the donors, a V segment was called functional when productive rearrangements were above 56.7%, and segregating when the standard deviation between donors exceeded 5%. A statistical classification framework was built for diagnosing cytomegalovirus status from the catalog of TCR beta chain sequences. A later analysis assigned V and J genes by comparing TCR nucleotide sequences with IMGT/GENE-DB human TR gene sequences. A later analysis assigned CDR3 sequences and most-parsimonious VDJ recombination scenarios with the TCRdist pipeline. In a later analysis, each TCR beta chain was defined by its CDR3 amino acid sequence together with its V-gene family, and reads lacking a unique V-gene family were excluded. As a way to deal with suspected cross-contamination and a sequencing artifact, a later analysis dropped more than 500 nucleotide sequences that were highly shared and had low generation probability. In a later analysis, a clonal expansion index was calculated for each public chain from normalized within-repertoire ranks of inferred template counts. Generation probabilities in a later analysis came from a VDJ recombination model fitted to out-of-frame rearrangements, and those results were checked against IGoR. Hypergeometric tests were used in a later analysis to score TCR-TCR, TCR-HLA and TCR-CMV co-occurrence, with a repertoire-size bias correction applied to the TCR pairs. In a later analysis, false discovery rates were estimated by permuting HLA or CMV assignments 20 times. In a later analysis, co-occurring TCRs were grouped using DBSCAN, with TCRdist sequence similarity added in when clustering inside HLA-allele-positive subsets. Repertoires with fewer than 30,000 or more than 120,000 public chains were left out of co-occurrence clustering, as were about five repertoires with anomalous nucleotide sharing. TCRdb carries this immuneACCESS record with in-frame sequences only. Its versions omit some clonotypes, under half of them owing to an unresolved V gene in the studies checked, with the rest unexplained. V and J calls and clone size are copied from that table; D and trimming were computed from the DNA. The sample records 200,000 or so clones, around four fifths of which are singletons. The ten largest clones capture around 0.8% of the sample.

This sample is part of a study of cytomegalovirus exposure and HLA in healthy donors (dated by TCRdb to 2015 to 2018). Turning to the overall study: An earlier analysis of some 500 of the donors reported about 250 Gb of sequence data and more than 90 million unique TCR beta sequences from 150 million to 200 million T cells. Approximately 300 gigabases of sequencing data and 70 million to 85 million unique TCR sequences were included in an early release covering several hundred HLA-typed donors. Among the roughly 400 genotyped donors, 75% to 90% belonged to the genetic ancestry cluster associated with self-reported Caucasian donors. The aim of the study was to test whether cataloging public T cell receptors could identify signatures of past pathogen exposure. Using immunosequencing, the study profiled T cell repertoires from some 670 subjects and related those repertoires to cytomegalovirus serostatus. Along with the approximately 600-subject first cohort, a separate validation cohort of 120 different subjects was used. High-throughput TCR immunosequencing, statistical association of individual TCRs with disease status, and machine learning were combined to predict cytomegalovirus infection status. A later analysis re-examined previously published TCR beta repertoires from 500 to 700 donors and added high-resolution HLA genotyping to investigate patterns of TCR occurrence. In the later analysis, no new phenotypic data were used to find candidate immune exposures; instead, reliance was placed on TCR beta sequences and their occurrence across donors. An earlier analysis of 587 of the donors applied high-throughput TCR beta sequencing to assess whether each TCR beta V gene segment acted as functional or pseudogenic. Alongside the repertoire data, information on donor age, sex, ethnicity and CMV serostatus was compiled. In a later genetic analysis, genome-wide SNP genotypes for about 65% of the 666 donors were used, and that subset was treated as a discovery cohort. All discovery cohort repertoires had been generated using a single sequencing platform. HLA typing covered class I and class II loci at four-digit resolution. The number of donors typed differed by locus, with about 629-640 for A, B, C, DRB1 and DQB1, more than 500 for DQA1, 600 to 610 for DPA1, and around 460 for DPB1. Because of strong linkage in the cohort, roughly five DR-DQ haplotypes were treated as single units for association and clustering. Among some 410 genotyped donors of the cohort, an average of around 240,000 unique TCR beta nucleotide sequences was sequenced per donor, of which roughly 17% were non-productive. On the study overall, not on this receptor specifically: Because the 87-base-pair reads could not distinguish some IMGT-functional V segments, including TRBV6-2 and TRBV6-3, those segments were excluded. Because HLA typing was unavailable for some donors at each locus, only the typed subset was used in association tests. In a later analysis, most CMV-associated TCR beta chains were found to appear HLA-restricted, with HLA associations seemingly driven largely by CMV exposure. Linkage disequilibrium might explain the correlated functional status among segregating V segments, but an unknown experimental factor could not be ruled out. Most TCR sequences were observed very rarely across donors, whereas some public TCRs were present in many individuals. Compared with equally common non-associated chains, HLA-associated TCR beta chains in a later analysis were more clonally expanded and had lower generation probabilities. In a later analysis, several top co-occurrence clusters were reported to appear linked to parvovirus B19, influenza, CMV and Epstein-Barr virus. In a later analysis, around 17,000 TCR beta sequences were associated with specific HLA alleles at a false discovery rate of 0.05. CMV serostatus was the only immune exposure information available for the cohort. Strong co-occurrence of HLA alleles, especially DR and DQ, made assigning TCR associations to individual alleles difficult. A total of around 150 TCR beta chains were listed by the study as associated with cytomegalovirus. A further reported finding was that TCR beta sequences accurately predicted the HLA-A and HLA-B alleles for most subjects in the first cohort. The authors suggested that the approach could potentially be generalized to other disease states and immunological phenotypes. In vitro tests confirmed that a few of the cytomegalovirus-associated TCR beta chains recognize cytomegalovirus antigens. Presence/absence analyses assumed roughly uniform sequencing depth across donors, an assumption that may not hold. The classifier was reported to diagnose cytomegalovirus status with high specificity and sensitivity in both the original cohort and the validation cohort. Compared with the roughly 670-donor mean, donors in an Asian-associated ancestry cluster had fewer N-insertions in productive TCRs, according to a later genetic analysis. Because counts were too low, some 17 rarely observed V segments, including chromosome 9 orphons, were left out of the earlier analysis of a few hundred of the donors. A cluster of highly shared sequence variants was judged likely to be a technical artifact of the sequencing pipeline. An earlier analysis of approximately 600 of the donors showed that most TCR beta V segments appeared in productive rearrangements either about 90% or about 30% of the time, which broadly matched IMGT annotations. A later genetic analysis associated a missense DCLRE1C variant with V-gene and J-gene trimming of TCR beta chains, and an independent cohort replicated the association. In this cohort, only TCR beta chains were sequenced, and detectable features were limited by the absence of alpha or paired-chain data. According to a later analysis, TCR association rates differed among HLA loci, with DRB1 alleles showing the most associated TCRs and HLA-C alleles showing the fewest.

The cohort was made up of 500 to 800 healthy bone marrow donors. At the time of sampling, all cohort members were nominally healthy, though unrecorded immune exposures were likely present. The donor was CMV seronegative and belonged to the group of several hundred seronegative cohort members. A peripheral blood sample was provided by each donor, and peripheral blood mononuclear cells were used for TCR beta sequencing. The Qiagen DNeasy Blood Extraction Kit was used to extract genomic DNA from the blood cell samples. From the cysteine through the phenylalanine, the CDR3 covers 13 amino acids. The kept DNA is CDR3 alone, 39 bases in frame from the first base. The trim is 4 bases for V and 0 bases for J, with a gap of 7 bases between the germline ends. CDR1 is given as SQVTM and CDR2 as ANQGSEA, both from the germline V gene.

Sequencing used PBMCs. The receptor chain draws on TRBV29-1 and TRBJ2-1; a tentative D call is TRBD2 (5 bases match). This receptor was obtained from a woman between 18 and 29 years old in good health and CMV-seronegative. The DNA reads as follows: TGCAGCGTTGGGGGAGCCTCCTACAATGAGCAGTTCTTC. Its protein reads: CSVGGASYNEQFF.